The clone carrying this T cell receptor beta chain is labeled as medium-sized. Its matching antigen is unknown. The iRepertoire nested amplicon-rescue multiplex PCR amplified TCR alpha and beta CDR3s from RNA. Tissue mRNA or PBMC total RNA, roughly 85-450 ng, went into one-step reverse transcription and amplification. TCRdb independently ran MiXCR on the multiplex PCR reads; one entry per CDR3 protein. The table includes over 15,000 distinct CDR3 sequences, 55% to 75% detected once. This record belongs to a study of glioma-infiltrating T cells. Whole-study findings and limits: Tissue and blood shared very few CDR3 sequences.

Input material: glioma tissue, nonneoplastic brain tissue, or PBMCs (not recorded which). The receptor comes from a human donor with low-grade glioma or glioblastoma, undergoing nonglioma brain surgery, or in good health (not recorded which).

The chain's CDR3 is CASIPNSNQPQHF. In DNA form, the CDR3 reads TGTGCCAGCATACCGAATAGCAATCAGCCCCAGCATTTT. The V and J genes are TRBV28 and TRBJ1-5; D unclear. The CDR3 has 13 residues. CDR1 and CDR2 (germline): MDHEN, SYDVKM. V lost 7 bases and J 0 bases, leaving 7 bases between the germline ends.